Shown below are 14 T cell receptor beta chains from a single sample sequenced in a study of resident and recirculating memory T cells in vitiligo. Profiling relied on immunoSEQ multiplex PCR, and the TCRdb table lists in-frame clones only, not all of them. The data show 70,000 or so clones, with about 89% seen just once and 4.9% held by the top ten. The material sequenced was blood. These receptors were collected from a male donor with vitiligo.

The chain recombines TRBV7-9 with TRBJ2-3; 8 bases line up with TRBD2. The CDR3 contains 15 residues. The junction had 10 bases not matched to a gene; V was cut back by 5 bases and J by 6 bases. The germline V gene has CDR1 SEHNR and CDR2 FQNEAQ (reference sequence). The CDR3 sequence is CASSRRGAMADTQYF. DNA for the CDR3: TGTGCCAGCAGCAGGCGGGGGGCAATGGCGGATACGCAGTATTTT. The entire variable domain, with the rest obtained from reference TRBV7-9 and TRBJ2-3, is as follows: DTGVSQNPRHKITKRGQNVTFRCDPISEHNRLYWYRQTLGQGPEFLTYFQNEAQLEKSRLLSDRFSAERPKGSFSTLEIQRTEQGDSAMYLCASSRRGAMADTQYFGPGTRLTVL.

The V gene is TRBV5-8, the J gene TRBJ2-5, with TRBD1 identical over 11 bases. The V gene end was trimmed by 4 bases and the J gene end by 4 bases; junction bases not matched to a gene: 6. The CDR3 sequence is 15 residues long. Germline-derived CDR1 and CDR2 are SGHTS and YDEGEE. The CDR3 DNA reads TGTGCCAGCAGCACTGGACAGGGGGCAGGAGAGACCCAGTACTTC. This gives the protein CASSTGQGAGETQYF.

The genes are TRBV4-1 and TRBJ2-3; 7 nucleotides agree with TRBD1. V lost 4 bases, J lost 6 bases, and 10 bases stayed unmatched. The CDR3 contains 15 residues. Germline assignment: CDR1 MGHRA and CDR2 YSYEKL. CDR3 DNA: TGCGCCAGCAGCCCACAGGGGTCCCAGGGTGATACGCAGTATTTT. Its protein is CASSPQGSQGDTQYF.

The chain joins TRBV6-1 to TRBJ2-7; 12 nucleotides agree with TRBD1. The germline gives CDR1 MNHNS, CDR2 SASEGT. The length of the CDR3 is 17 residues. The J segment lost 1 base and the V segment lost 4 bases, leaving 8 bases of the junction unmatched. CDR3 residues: CASSGDRGLFVSYEQYF. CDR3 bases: TGTGCCAGCAGTGGGGACAGGGGGCTCTTCGTATCCTACGAGCAGTACTTC.

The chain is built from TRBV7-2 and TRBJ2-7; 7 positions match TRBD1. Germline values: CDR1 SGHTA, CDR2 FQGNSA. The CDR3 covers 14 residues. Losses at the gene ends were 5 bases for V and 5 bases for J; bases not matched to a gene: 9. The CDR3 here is CASSIQTGLHEQYF. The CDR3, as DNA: TGTGCCAGCAGCATACAGACAGGGTTGCACGAGCAGTACTTC.

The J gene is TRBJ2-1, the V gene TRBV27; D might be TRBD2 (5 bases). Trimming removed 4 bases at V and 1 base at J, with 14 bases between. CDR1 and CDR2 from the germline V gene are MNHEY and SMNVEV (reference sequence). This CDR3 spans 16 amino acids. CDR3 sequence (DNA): TGTGCCAGCAGTTCCGACACTAGTTTTTCCTACAATGAGCAGTTCTTC. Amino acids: CASSSDTSFSYNEQFF.

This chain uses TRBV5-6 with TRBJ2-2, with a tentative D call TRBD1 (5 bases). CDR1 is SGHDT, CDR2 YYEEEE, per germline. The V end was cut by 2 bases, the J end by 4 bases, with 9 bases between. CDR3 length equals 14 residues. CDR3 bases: TGTGCCAGCAGCTTTGACAGAAGCACCGGGGAGCTGTTTTTT. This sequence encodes CASSFDRSTGELFF.

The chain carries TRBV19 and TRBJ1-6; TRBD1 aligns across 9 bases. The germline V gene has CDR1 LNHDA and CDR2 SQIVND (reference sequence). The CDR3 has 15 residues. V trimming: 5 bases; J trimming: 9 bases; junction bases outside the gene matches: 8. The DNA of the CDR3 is TGTGCCAGTAGTCCCCGGAGGGACAGGGTTTCACCCCTCCACTTT. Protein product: CASSPRRDRVSPLHF.

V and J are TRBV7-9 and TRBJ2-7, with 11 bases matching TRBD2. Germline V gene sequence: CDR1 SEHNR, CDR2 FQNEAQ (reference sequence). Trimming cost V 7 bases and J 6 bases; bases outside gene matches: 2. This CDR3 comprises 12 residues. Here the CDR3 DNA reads TGTGCCAGCACGACTAGCGGGGCCGAGCAGTACTTC. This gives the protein CASTTSGAEQYF.

CDR3: CASSLGQGKTSPLHF. The CDR3 nucleotides are TGTGCCAGCAGCTTGGGACAGGGTAAAACTTCACCCCTCCACTTT. The genes are TRBV7-9 and TRBJ1-6; 9 nucleotides match TRBD1. CDR1 and CDR2 (germline): SEHNR, FQNEAQ (reference sequence). V dropped 3 bases and J dropped 9; count of bases not matched to a gene: 6. This CDR3 has 15 amino acids.

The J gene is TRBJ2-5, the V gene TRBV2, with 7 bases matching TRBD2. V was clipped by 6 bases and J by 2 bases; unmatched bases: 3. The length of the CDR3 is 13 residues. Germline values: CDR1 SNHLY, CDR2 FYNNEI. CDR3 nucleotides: TGTGCCAGCAGGGGTAGCGGGCAAGAGACCCAGTACTTC. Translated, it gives CASRGSGQETQYF.

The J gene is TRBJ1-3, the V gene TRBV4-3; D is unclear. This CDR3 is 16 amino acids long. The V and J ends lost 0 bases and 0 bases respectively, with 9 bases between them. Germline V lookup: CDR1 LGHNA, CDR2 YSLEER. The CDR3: CASSQDTRSSGNTIYF. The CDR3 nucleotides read TGCGCCAGCAGCCAAGATACTCGTAGCTCTGGAAACACCATATATTTT.

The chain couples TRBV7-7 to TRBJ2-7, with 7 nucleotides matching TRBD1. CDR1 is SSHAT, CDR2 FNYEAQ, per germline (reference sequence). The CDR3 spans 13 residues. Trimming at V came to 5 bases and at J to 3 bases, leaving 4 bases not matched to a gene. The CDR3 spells CASSAWTGYEQYF. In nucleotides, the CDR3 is TGTGCCAGCAGCGCATGGACAGGCTACGAGCAGTACTTC.

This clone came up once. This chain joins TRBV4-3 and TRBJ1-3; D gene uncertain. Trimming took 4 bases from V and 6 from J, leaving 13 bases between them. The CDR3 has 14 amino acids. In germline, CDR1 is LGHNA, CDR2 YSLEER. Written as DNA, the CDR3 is TGCGCCAGCAGCCCACGAGGAGGTGAAAACACCATATATTTT. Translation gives CASSPRGGENTIYF.